Presented here are 29 T cell receptor beta chains from one specimen sequenced in a study of T cell responses to AZD1222 COVID-19 vaccine. Assay: immunoSEQ multiplex PCR; the TCRdb copy retains only in-frame clones and omits some. This table holds some 130,000 clones, approximately 84% found once. The sample here was peripheral blood, taken on day 0 of AZD1222 vaccination. The origin of the receptors is an adult in good health.

This clone appeared a few times. The V and J genes are TRBV29-1 and TRBJ2-2; D possibly uses TRBD1 or TRBD2 (5 bases each). There are 15 residues in the CDR3. Deletions cut 2 bases from V and 2 bases from J, with 12 bases between. Germline CDR1 reads SQVTM; CDR2 reads ANQGSEA. CDR3 DNA: TGCAGCGTTGAAAACCGGGACCTAAACACCGGGGAGCTGTTTTTT. It yields the protein CSVENRDLNTGELFF.

This chain connects TRBV7-9 to TRBJ2-3, with 8 bases that match TRBD2. This CDR3 contains 19 residues. With 5 bases clipped from V and 0 bases from J, the junction kept 16 bases outside the gene matches. Germline V gene sequence: CDR1 SEHNR, CDR2 FQNEAQ (reference sequence). CDR3 sequence reads: CASSAPTGRAGVSTDTQYF. The CDR3 DNA sequence: TGTGCCAGCAGCGCCCCGACGGGTCGAGCGGGGGTGAGCACAGATACGCAGTATTTT. Drawing the rest from reference TRBV7-9 and TRBJ2-3, the complete variable domain is DTGVSQNPRHKITKRGQNVTFRCDPISEHNRLYWYRQTLGQGPEFLTYFQNEAQLEKSRLLSDRFSAERPKGSFSTLEIQRTEQGDSAMYLCASSAPTGRAGVSTDTQYFGPGTRLTVL.

This clone came up a few times. The chain links TRBV28 to TRBJ2-2; D gene ambiguous. The CDR3 consists of 12 residues. Germline CDR1 is MDHEN and CDR2 is SYDVKM. Trimming cost V 5 bases and J 5 bases, with 6 bases left between them. CDR3 bases: TGTGCCAGCAGTCCCGTTACCGGGGAGCTGTTTTTT. This translates into CASSPVTGELFF.

The V and J genes are TRBV7-2 and TRBJ1-1, with a weak D call TRBD1 (5 bases). Germline CDR1 is SGHTA and CDR2 is FQGNSA. Trimming left V 4 bases short and J 2 bases short, with 14 bases between. The length of the CDR3 is 15 residues. The CDR3 sequence: CASSSTDVFNTEAFF. The CDR3 DNA is TGTGCCAGCAGCTCGACAGACGTTTTTAACACTGAAGCTTTCTTT.

The CDR3 region has the DNA TGTGCCAGTAGTATTACAGCAAACACTGAAGCTTTCTTT. This sequence encodes CASSITANTEAFF. The rearrangement uses TRBV19 and TRBJ1-1; no definite D call. The germline V and J ends were trimmed by 3 bases and 2 bases, with 7 bases remaining between them. This CDR3 spans 13 amino acids. In germline, CDR1 is LNHDA, CDR2 SQIVND (reference sequence).

The rearrangement uses TRBV6-5 and TRBJ2-1, with 14 bases identical to TRBD2. The CDR3 length is 16 residues. The junction had 1 base not matched to a gene; V was cut back by 4 bases and J by 2 bases. Germline V gives CDR1 MNHEY, CDR2 SVGAGI. This CDR3 reads CASSLTSGGAYNEQFF. DNA of the CDR3: TGTGCCAGCAGTTTGACTAGCGGGGGGGCCTACAATGAGCAGTTCTTC.

The V call is TRBV7-8, the J call TRBJ2-1; 11 nucleotides agree with TRBD2. V gave up 1 base and J gave up 3 bases; unmatched junction bases: 8. The CDR3 runs 18 residues. From germline, CDR1 is SGHVS and CDR2 FQNEAQ. The CDR3 loop reads CASSLGGSGGAGYNEQFF. CDR3 nucleotide sequence: TGTGCCAGCAGCTTAGGCGGTAGCGGGGGGGCAGGCTACAATGAGCAGTTCTTC.

By sample share, this clone is medium-sized. V and J are TRBV7-9 and TRBJ1-6; D call uncertain. The CDR3 runs 14 residues. Trimming stripped 2 bases from V and 5 bases from J, with 7 bases between. Germline V gene data show CDR1 as SEHNR and CDR2 as FQNEAQ (reference sequence). The CDR3 reads CASSLLMNNSPLHF. CDR3 in DNA: TGTGCCAGCAGCTTACTGATGAATAATTCACCCCTCCACTTT.

This sequence joins TRBV6-5 and TRBJ1-1; D might be TRBD1 (5 bases). The ends were cut back, 8 bases at V and 2 bases at J, with 15 bases in the middle. Germline values: CDR1 MNHEY, CDR2 SVGAGI. This CDR3 contains 14 residues. CDR3 amino acids: CASGGRARNTEAFF. Here the CDR3 DNA reads TGTGCCAGCGGGGGGAGGGCCCGAAACACTGAAGCTTTCTTT.

The chain uses TRBV2 and TRBJ1-2; D not certain. Germline CDR1 and CDR2: SNHLY and FYNNEI. Trimming took 8 bases from V and 2 from J, leaving 24 bases between them. This CDR3 has 17 amino acids. The CDR3 DNA reads TGTGCCAGCGGGGTTCTTTTAGGCTCCTCTGGCAACTATGGCTACACCTTC. Residues: CASGVLLGSSGNYGYTF.

The chain is built from TRBV7-8 and TRBJ2-7, with 7 bases lining up with TRBD1. The CDR3 consists of 14 residues. Germline assignment: CDR1 SGHVS and CDR2 FQNEAQ. V lost 3 bases, J lost 3 bases, and 5 bases stayed unmatched. The CDR3 sequence is CASSFGDSHYEQYF. CDR3 nucleotides: TGTGCCAGCAGCTTCGGGGACAGTCACTACGAGCAGTACTTC.

This chain joins TRBV5-1 and TRBJ1-1; D gene uncertain. V lost 0 bases and J 0 bases, leaving 18 bases between the germline ends. This CDR3 has 18 amino acids. Germline V gives CDR1 SGHRS, CDR2 YFSETQ. The CDR3 is CASSLDGISSGMNTEAFF. CDR3 in DNA: TGCGCCAGCAGCTTGGATGGGATATCTTCAGGAATGAACACTGAAGCTTTCTTT.

The chain combines TRBV3-1 (or the pseudogene TRBV3-2) with TRBJ1-6; D remains ambiguous. The length of the CDR3 is 14 residues. The germline V gene encodes CDR1 LGHDT and CDR2 YNNKEL (reference sequence). With 1 base removed from V and 5 bases from J, the gap between germline ends came to 6 bases. The chain's CDR3 is CASSQGGNNSPLHF. The CDR3 DNA is TGTGCCAGCAGCCAAGGAGGGAATAATTCACCCCTCCACTTT.

This clone was observed once. The V gene is TRBV5-1, the J gene TRBJ1-1, with TRBD1 matching 7 bases. This CDR3 is built from 13 residues. The V gene's germline CDR1 is SGHRS and CDR2 YFSETQ. The J segment lost 4 bases and the V segment lost 3 bases, leaving 3 bases of the junction unmatched. The CDR3, as DNA: TGCGCCAGCAGCTCACAGGGGAGCACTGAAGCTTTCTTT. Amino acids: CASSSQGSTEAFF. Filled out from reference TRBV5-1 and TRBJ1-1, the complete variable domain reads KAGVTQTPRYLIKTRGQQVTLSCSPISGHRSVSWYQQTPGQGLQFLFEYFSETQRNKGNFPGRFSGRQFSNSRSEMNVSTLELGDSALYLCASSSQGSTEAFFGQGTRLTVV.

The chain carries TRBV3-1 (or the pseudogene TRBV3-2) and TRBJ1-2; no clear D gene. The CDR3 runs to 14 residues. V gave up 0 bases and J gave up 5 bases, with 10 bases separating them. Per germline, CDR1 LGHDT and CDR2 YNNKEL (reference sequence). CDR3: CASSQDEAAYGYTF. CDR3 DNA sequence: TGTGCCAGCAGCCAAGATGAAGCGGCTTATGGCTACACCTTC.

The chain links TRBV7-9 to TRBJ2-7, with D maybe TRBD1 (6 bases). The germline V gene encodes CDR1 SEHNR and CDR2 FQNEAQ (reference sequence). V lost 3 bases, J lost 13 bases, and 16 bases lay in between. This CDR3 contains 12 residues. The CDR3 here is CASSFSPGQCYF. CDR3 sequence (DNA): TGTGCCAGCAGCTTTAGCCCGGGACAATGCTACTTC.

This clone showed up just once. V usage is TRBV30 and J usage is TRBJ1-5; no definite D call. In germline, CDR1 is GTSNPN, CDR2 SVGIG (reference sequence). The CDR3 runs to 14 residues. The V gene lost 6 bases and the J gene lost 3 bases, with 15 bases spanning the gap. CDR3 in amino acids: CACSQKPANQPQHF. The DNA for the CDR3 is TGTGCCTGCTCCCAAAAGCCCGCCAATCAGCCCCAGCATTTT. Using reference TRBV30 and TRBJ1-5 for the parts outside the CDR3, the full variable domain is SQTIHQWPATLVQPVGSPLSLECTVEGTSNPNLYWYRQAAGRGLQLLFYSVGIGQISSEVPQNLSASRPQDRQFILSSKKLLLSDSGFYLCACSQKPANQPQHFGDGTRLSIL.

The V call is TRBV12-3 or TRBV12-4, the J call TRBJ1-5; weak D call: TRBD1 (5 bases). V shed 7 bases and J shed 9 bases, with 10 bases lying between them. The CDR3 runs 11 residues. The CDR3 DNA reads TGTGCCAGCACCCTGGGGGGGCCCCAGCATTTT. Its protein is CASTLGGPQHF.

Points on this clone: The junction shows a germline mismatch at one end, possibly a read error. The rearrangement joins TRBV19 to TRBJ2-2, with 10 bases identical to TRBD2. This CDR3 contains 17 residues. Germline V CDR1 and CDR2: LNHDA, SQIVND (reference sequence). The CDR3 DNA sequence: TGTGCCAGCAGTACGTCCGGGACTAGCGCGCAAACCGGGGAGCTGTTTTTT. Encoded protein: CASSTSGTSAQTGELFF. Supplemented by reference TRBV19 and TRBJ2-2, the full variable domain reads DGGITQSPKYLFRKEGQNVTLSCEQNLNHDAMYWYRQDPGQGLRLIYYSQIVNDFQKGDIAEGYSVSREKKESFPLTVTSAQKNPTAFYLCASSTSGTSAQTGELFFGEGSRLTVL.

The chain has TRBV19 and TRBJ2-2; maybe TRBD1 (8 bases). The CDR3 runs 14 residues. The ends were cut back, 5 bases at V and 6 bases at J, with 13 bases in the middle. Germline V gives CDR1 LNHDA, CDR2 SQIVND (reference sequence). This chain's CDR3 is CASSPQGGAGELFF. As DNA, the CDR3 is TGTGCCAGTAGTCCACAGGGGGGGGCCGGGGAGCTGTTTTTT.

The chain couples TRBV2 to TRBJ2-4, with a possible D match to TRBD2 (5 bases). CDR3 length: 17 residues. Germline V CDR1 and CDR2: SNHLY, FYNNEI. V dropped 0 bases and J dropped 0 bases, with 12 bases sitting between them. CDR3 in amino acids: CASSEAREVIAKNIQYF. The CDR3 DNA reads as TGTGCCAGCAGTGAAGCGAGGGAAGTTATAGCCAAAAACATTCAGTACTTC.

The V and J genes are TRBV9 and TRBJ1-4; possibly TRBD1 for D (5 bases). The V end lost 7 bases, the J end lost 4 bases, and 8 bases lay between the germline ends. Germline loops: CDR1 SGDLS, CDR2 YYNGEE. The CDR3 runs to 12 residues. The CDR3 nucleotides are TGTGCCAGCGGAGGGGTTAATGAAAAACTGTTTTTT. Translating gives CASGGVNEKLFF.

This rearrangement joins TRBV5-6 to TRBJ1-2; 7 bases line up with TRBD1. Germline CDR1 and CDR2: SGHDT and YYEEEE. V lost 1 base to trimming and J lost 7 bases; unmatched junction nucleotides: 13. The CDR3 consists of 16 residues. As DNA, the CDR3 is TGTGCCAGCAGCTTGAGGGACAGATTTTTAACGGGTGGCTACACCTTC. It translates to CASSLRDRFLTGGYTF.

This chain connects TRBV2 to TRBJ1-5; D gene uncertain. Germline V gene lookup returns CDR1 SNHLY and CDR2 FYNNEI. The CDR3 length is 13 residues. With 6 bases removed from V and 3 bases from J, the gap between germline ends came to 9 bases. Here the CDR3 DNA reads TGTGCCAGCAGCCCCGCCCCCAATCAGCCCCAGCATTTT. The encoded protein is CASSPAPNQPQHF.

The V gene is TRBV19, the J gene TRBJ2-3; a weak D match, TRBD2 (6 bases). The ends were cut back, 5 bases at V and 1 base at J, with 13 bases in the middle. CDR3 length: 15 amino acids. Per germline, CDR1 LNHDA and CDR2 SQIVND (reference sequence). The CDR3 loop is CASSDGGPRTDTQYF. The CDR3 DNA reads TGTGCCAGTAGTGACGGGGGACCCCGCACAGATACGCAGTATTTT.

This chain uses TRBV28 with TRBJ1-5; unclear D gene. Germline V gene data show CDR1 as MDHEN and CDR2 as SYDVKM. This CDR3 spans 14 amino acids. Trimming left V 3 bases short and J 8 bases short, with 14 bases between. In DNA, the CDR3 is TGTGCCAGCAGTTTTCTAGGAGGGTTTGAGCCCCAGCATTTT. Translated, it gives CASSFLGGFEPQHF.

This sequence joins TRBV11-2 and TRBJ2-7; TRBD1 aligns across 8 bases. Trimming removed 0 bases from V and 3 bases from J; junction bases left unmatched: 7. The CDR3 loop spans 16 amino acids. Germline-derived CDR1 and CDR2 are SGHAT and FQNNGV. DNA for the CDR3: TGTGCCAGCAGCTTAGAACCCGGGACAGGAATCTACGAGCAGTACTTC. Translated, it gives CASSLEPGTGIYEQYF.

V is TRBV28 and J is TRBJ1-4; 8 nucleotides align to TRBD1. CDR3 length equals 15 residues. The trim removed 2 bases at V and 5 bases at J, leaving 4 bases unmatched. Per the germline V gene, CDR1 is MDHEN and CDR2 is SYDVKM. The CDR3 protein is CASSLAGGTNEKLFF. For the CDR3, the DNA is TGTGCCAGCAGTTTAGCAGGGGGCACGAATGAAAAACTGTTTTTT.

This clone appeared a single time. This sequence joins TRBV5-1 and TRBJ2-7, with 10 bases identical to TRBD1. J gave up 7 bases and V 4 bases, and 11 bases lay outside the gene matches. Germline loops: CDR1 SGHRS, CDR2 YFSETQ. The CDR3 runs 15 residues. This CDR3 reads CASSPPGTGVGEQYF. The CDR3 bases are TGCGCCAGCAGCCCCCCCGGGACAGGGGTAGGAGAGCAGTACTTC.